A selection of T cell receptor beta chains follows, all from one sample in a study of blood T cell repertoires in COVID-19. Libraries were prepared by immunoSEQ multiplex PCR; TCRdb keeps only in-frame clonotypes and omits some of them. The sample contains around 110,000 clones, over 65% of which appear only once. Sequencing was performed on peripheral blood. All receptors derive from a man under 40 with acute or convalescent COVID-19. Each CDR3 is given with its conserved first and last residue. D genes are given only for firm matches. Rows give clone size only sometimes, using once, few, many, or a class for an expanded clone.

j_gene: TRBJ2-1; abundance: once; v_gene: TRBV7-3; d_gene: TRBD2; CDR3aa: CASSPGGNEQFF; CDR3nt: TGTGCCAGCAGCCCGGGGGGAAATGAGCAGTTCTTC
j_gene: TRBJ2-4; abundance: -; v_gene: TRBV29-1; d_gene: TRBD1; CDR3aa: CSVLVRDRTLAKNIQYF; CDR3nt: TGCAGCGTCCTAGTCCGGGACAGGACTCTAGCCAAAAACATTCAGTACTTC
j_gene: TRBJ2-1; abundance: -; v_gene: TRBV11-2; d_gene: -; CDR3aa: CASSLGSGNYVEQFF; CDR3nt: TGTGCCAGCAGCTTAGGGTCAGGGAATTACGTTGAGCAGTTCTTC
j_gene: TRBJ1-1; abundance: -; v_gene: TRBV2; d_gene: -; CDR3aa: CASAKDITEAFF; CDR3nt: TGTGCCAGCGCTAAAGACATCACTGAAGCTTTCTTT
j_gene: TRBJ2-1; abundance: -; v_gene: TRBV6-6; d_gene: TRBD1; CDR3aa: CASRTRTGINEQFF; CDR3nt: TGTGCCAGCAGAACGCGGACAGGGATCAATGAGCAGTTCTTC
j_gene: TRBJ1-2; abundance: -; v_gene: TRBV7-3; d_gene: TRBD1; CDR3aa: CASSPGQGAGYTF; CDR3nt: TGTGCCAGCAGCCCTGGACAGGGGGCGGGCTACACCTTC
j_gene: TRBJ1-4; abundance: -; v_gene: TRBV30; d_gene: -; CDR3aa: CAWSSGNSEKLFF; CDR3nt: TGTGCCTGGAGTTCAGGCAATTCTGAAAAACTGTTTTTT
j_gene: TRBJ1-6; abundance: few; v_gene: TRBV9; d_gene: -; CDR3aa: CASSVVGGDNSPLHF; CDR3nt: TGTGCCAGCAGCGTAGTTGGGGGCGATAATTCACCCCTCCACTTT
j_gene: TRBJ2-1; abundance: -; v_gene: TRBV6-5; d_gene: -; CDR3aa: CASRRNNEQFF; CDR3nt: TGTGCCAGCAGGAGGAACAATGAGCAGTTCTTC
j_gene: TRBJ1-1; abundance: few; v_gene: TRBV7-8; d_gene: -; CDR3aa: CASSLALDTEAFF; CDR3nt: TGTGCCAGCAGCTTAGCGCTAGACACTGAAGCTTTCTTT
j_gene: TRBJ1-5; abundance: -; v_gene: TRBV19; d_gene: -; CDR3aa: CASMPPRRGFNQPQHF; CDR3nt: TGTGCCAGTATGCCTCCCAGGAGGGGCTTCAATCAGCCCCAGCATTTT
j_gene: TRBJ1-1; abundance: -; v_gene: TRBV28; d_gene: -; CDR3aa: CASSLASGEPTEAFF; CDR3nt: TGTGCCAGCAGTCTCGCCTCCGGGGAACCCACTGAAGCTTTCTTT
j_gene: TRBJ2-3; abundance: -; v_gene: TRBV6-4; d_gene: TRBD2; CDR3aa: CASSDSAGGGTDTQYF; CDR3nt: TGTGCCAGCAGTGACTCAGCGGGGGGAGGCACAGATACGCAGTATTTT
j_gene: TRBJ1-2; abundance: few; v_gene: TRBV2; d_gene: -; CDR3aa: CASSLDGTGGYTF; CDR3nt: TGTGCCAGCAGTCTTGACGGTACAGGGGGCTACACCTTC
j_gene: TRBJ2-5; abundance: -; v_gene: TRBV27; d_gene: -; CDR3aa: CASSARIQETQYF; CDR3nt: TGTGCCAGCAGTGCTAGAATTCAAGAGACCCAGTACTTC
j_gene: TRBJ2-4; abundance: -; v_gene: TRBV9; d_gene: TRBD2; CDR3aa: CASSSRKAGAEWDIQYF; CDR3nt: TGTGCCAGCAGCAGTAGAAAAGCGGGAGCAGAATGGGACATTCAGTACTTC
j_gene: TRBJ2-1; abundance: -; v_gene: TRBV10-3; d_gene: TRBD2; CDR3aa: CAISEWASGGLENEQFF; CDR3nt: TGTGCCATCAGTGAGTGGGCTAGCGGGGGTCTGGAAAATGAGCAGTTCTTC
j_gene: TRBJ1-3; abundance: medium-sized; v_gene: TRBV7-8; d_gene: -; CDR3aa: CASSLDSTANTIYF; CDR3nt: TGTGCCAGCAGCTTGGACAGTACTGCTAATACCATATATTTT
j_gene: TRBJ2-1; abundance: few; v_gene: TRBV2; d_gene: -; CDR3aa: CASSEVNNEQFF; CDR3nt: TGTGCCAGCAGTGAAGTTAACAATGAGCAGTTCTTC
j_gene: TRBJ2-1; abundance: -; v_gene: TRBV19; d_gene: TRBD1; CDR3aa: CASSMGTGAYNEQFF; CDR3nt: TGTGCCAGTAGTATGGGGACAGGGGCCTACAATGAGCAGTTCTTC
j_gene: TRBJ2-7; abundance: -; v_gene: TRBV4-3; d_gene: -; CDR3aa: CASSQDGRSEQYF; CDR3nt: TGCGCCAGCAGCCAAGATGGCAGGTCCGAGCAGTACTTC
j_gene: TRBJ1-2; abundance: -; v_gene: TRBV24-1; d_gene: -; CDR3aa: CATSDSDSYTF; CDR3nt: TGTGCCACCAGTGATTCGGACAGCTACACCTTC
j_gene: TRBJ1-2; abundance: medium-sized; v_gene: TRBV19; d_gene: -; CDR3aa: CASSIGAADGYTF; CDR3nt: TGTGCCAGTAGTATTGGGGCAGCAGATGGCTACACCTTC
j_gene: TRBJ1-3; abundance: -; v_gene: TRBV6-5; d_gene: -; CDR3aa: CASRSSGNTIYF; CDR3nt: TGTGCCAGCCGGAGCTCTGGAAACACCATATATTTT
j_gene: TRBJ1-1; abundance: few; v_gene: TRBV19; d_gene: -; CDR3aa: CASRFYRNTEAFF; CDR3nt: TGTGCCAGTAGGTTTTACAGAAACACTGAAGCTTTCTTT
j_gene: TRBJ2-1; abundance: -; v_gene: TRBV19; d_gene: TRBD2; CDR3aa: CASSVTGTSGRVSNEQFF; CDR3nt: TGTGCCAGTAGTGTCACCGGGACTAGCGGGCGGGTTAGCAATGAGCAGTTCTTC
j_gene: TRBJ1-3; abundance: -; v_gene: TRBV6-1; d_gene: -; CDR3aa: CASSEQGIGNTIYF; CDR3nt: TGTGCCAGCAGTGAACAGGGTATTGGAAACACCATATATTTT
j_gene: TRBJ1-1; abundance: -; v_gene: TRBV2; d_gene: -; CDR3aa: CASSVGVNTEAFF; CDR3nt: TGTGCCAGCAGTGTTGGAGTGAACACTGAAGCTTTCTTT
j_gene: TRBJ2-2; abundance: -; v_gene: TRBV19; d_gene: -; CDR3aa: CASSRGGPILPNTGELFF; CDR3nt: TGTGCCAGTAGTAGAGGGGGACCCATCCTCCCGAACACCGGGGAGCTGTTTTTT
j_gene: TRBJ2-1; abundance: -; v_gene: TRBV4-1; d_gene: TRBD2; CDR3aa: CASSQAGGYNEQFF; CDR3nt: TGCGCCAGCAGCCAAGCGGGAGGGTACAATGAGCAGTTCTTC
j_gene: TRBJ2-1; abundance: medium-sized; v_gene: TRBV27; d_gene: TRBD2; CDR3aa: CASTLAGAHNEQFF; CDR3nt: TGTGCCAGCACACTAGCGGGAGCTCACAATGAGCAGTTCTTC
j_gene: TRBJ2-2; abundance: -; v_gene: TRBV4-1; d_gene: -; CDR3aa: CASSRARGTQTGELFF; CDR3nt: TGCGCCAGCAGCCGAGCTCGGGGGACCCAAACCGGGGAGCTGTTTTTT
j_gene: TRBJ1-5; abundance: few; v_gene: TRBV7-6; d_gene: -; CDR3aa: CASSLFGGSGQPQHF; CDR3nt: TGTGCCAGCAGCTTATTCGGGGGGAGTGGACAGCCCCAGCATTTT
j_gene: TRBJ2-1; abundance: -; v_gene: TRBV6-1; d_gene: TRBD2; CDR3aa: CASSESSGRLNEQFF; CDR3nt: TGTGCCAGCAGTGAATCGAGCGGGAGATTGAATGAGCAGTTCTTC
j_gene: TRBJ1-5; abundance: -; v_gene: TRBV30; d_gene: -; CDR3aa: CAWNFAGGNQPQHF; CDR3nt: TGTGCCTGGAATTTCGCCGGGGGCAATCAGCCCCAGCATTTT
j_gene: TRBJ1-1; abundance: -; v_gene: TRBV4-3; d_gene: -; CDR3aa: CASSQSSGRIEAFF; CDR3nt: TGCGCCAGCAGCCAATCCTCAGGGCGGATTGAAGCTTTCTTT
j_gene: TRBJ2-1; abundance: -; v_gene: TRBV7-3; d_gene: TRBD2; CDR3aa: CASSLTSGTSYNEQFF; CDR3nt: TGTGCCAGCAGCTTAACTAGCGGGACCTCCTACAATGAGCAGTTCTTC
j_gene: TRBJ1-5; abundance: -; v_gene: TRBV18; d_gene: -; CDR3aa: CASSPTASNQPQHF; CDR3nt: TGTGCCAGCTCACCGACAGCCAGCAATCAGCCCCAGCATTTT
j_gene: TRBJ2-1; abundance: -; v_gene: TRBV12-3/TRBV12-4; d_gene: TRBD2; CDR3aa: CASTEVRGSEQFF; CDR3nt: TGTGCCAGCACCGAAGTCCGCGGGAGTGAGCAGTTCTTC
j_gene: TRBJ2-5; abundance: once; v_gene: TRBV12-3/TRBV12-4; d_gene: -; CDR3aa: CASPVQETQYF; CDR3nt: TGTGCCAGCCCTGTACAAGAGACCCAGTACTTC
j_gene: TRBJ1-2; abundance: -; v_gene: TRBV3-1/TRBV3-2; d_gene: -; CDR3aa: CASSRPGQPYGYTF; CDR3nt: TGTGCCAGCAGCCGACCAGGACAGCCCTATGGCTACACCTTC
j_gene: TRBJ2-5; abundance: -; v_gene: TRBV15; d_gene: -; CDR3aa: CATSSSKPGSQETQYF; CDR3nt: TGTGCCACCAGCAGTAGTAAGCCCGGGAGCCAAGAGACCCAGTACTTC
j_gene: TRBJ2-7; abundance: -; v_gene: TRBV19; d_gene: -; CDR3aa: CASSIRGEQYF; CDR3nt: TGTGCCAGTAGTATAAGGGGCGAGCAGTACTTC
j_gene: TRBJ2-7; abundance: few; v_gene: TRBV27; d_gene: TRBD1; CDR3aa: CASSPGTGPPYEQYF; CDR3nt: TGTGCCAGCAGTCCCGGGACAGGGCCGCCCTACGAGCAGTACTTC
j_gene: TRBJ2-3; abundance: -; v_gene: TRBV3-1/TRBV3-2; d_gene: TRBD2; CDR3aa: CAASGREGDTQYF; CDR3nt: TGTGCCGCTAGCGGGAGGGAGGGAGATACGCAGTATTTT
j_gene: TRBJ1-5; abundance: -; v_gene: TRBV6-1; d_gene: -; CDR3aa: CASSEPPGQPQHF; CDR3nt: TGTGCCAGCAGTGAGCCTCCAGGGCAGCCCCAGCATTTT
j_gene: TRBJ2-1; abundance: -; v_gene: TRBV29-1; d_gene: TRBD2; CDR3aa: CSVEGGAGTRGNEQFF; CDR3nt: TGCAGCGTTGAAGGCGGCGCCGGGACTAGGGGAAATGAGCAGTTCTTC
j_gene: TRBJ1-1; abundance: -; v_gene: TRBV13; d_gene: TRBD1; CDR3aa: CASSLRTGAKIPTEAFF; CDR3nt: TGTGCCAGCAGCCTAAGAACAGGGGCTAAGATACCCACTGAAGCTTTCTTT
j_gene: TRBJ2-1; abundance: -; v_gene: TRBV27; d_gene: -; CDR3aa: CASSRRDNEQFF; CDR3nt: TGTGCCAGCAGCCGCCGGGACAATGAGCAGTTCTTC
j_gene: TRBJ2-5; abundance: -; v_gene: TRBV7-9; d_gene: TRBD2; CDR3aa: CASTKGTSGGAWETQYF; CDR3nt: TGTGCCAGCACCAAGGGGACTAGCGGGGGGGCCTGGGAGACCCAGTACTTC
j_gene: TRBJ1-6; abundance: -; v_gene: TRBV30; d_gene: -; CDR3aa: CAWSYRRGGDSPLHF; CDR3nt: TGTGCCTGGAGTTACAGGCGGGGGGGCGATTCACCCCTCCACTTT